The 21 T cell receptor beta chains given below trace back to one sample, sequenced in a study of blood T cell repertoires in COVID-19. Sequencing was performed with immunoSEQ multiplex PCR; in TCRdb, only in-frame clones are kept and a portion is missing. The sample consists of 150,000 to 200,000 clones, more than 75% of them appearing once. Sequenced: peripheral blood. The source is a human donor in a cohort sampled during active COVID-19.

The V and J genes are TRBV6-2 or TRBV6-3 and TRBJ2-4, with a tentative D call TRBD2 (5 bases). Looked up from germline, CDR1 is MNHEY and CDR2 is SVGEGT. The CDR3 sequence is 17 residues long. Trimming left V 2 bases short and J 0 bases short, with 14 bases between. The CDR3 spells CASSYGSASLAKNIQYF. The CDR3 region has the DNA TGTGCCAGCAGTTACGGGAGCGCTTCCCTAGCCAAAAACATTCAGTACTTC.

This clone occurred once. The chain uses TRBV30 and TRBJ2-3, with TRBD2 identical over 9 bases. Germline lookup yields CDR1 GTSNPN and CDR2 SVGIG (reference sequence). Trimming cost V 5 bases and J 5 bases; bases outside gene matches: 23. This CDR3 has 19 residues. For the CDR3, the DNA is TGTGCCTGGGATGAGGGCGGGCCCGGCGGGAGGGCCTTAGGAGATACGCAGTATTTT. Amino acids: CAWDEGGPGGRALGDTQYF.

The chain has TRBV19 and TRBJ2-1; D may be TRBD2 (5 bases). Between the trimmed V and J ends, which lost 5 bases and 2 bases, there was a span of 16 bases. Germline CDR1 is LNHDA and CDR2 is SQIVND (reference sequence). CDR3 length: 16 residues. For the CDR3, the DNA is TGTGCCAGTAGTCCCCGGGGAGCCTACCCCTACAATGAGCAGTTCTTC. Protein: CASSPRGAYPYNEQFF.

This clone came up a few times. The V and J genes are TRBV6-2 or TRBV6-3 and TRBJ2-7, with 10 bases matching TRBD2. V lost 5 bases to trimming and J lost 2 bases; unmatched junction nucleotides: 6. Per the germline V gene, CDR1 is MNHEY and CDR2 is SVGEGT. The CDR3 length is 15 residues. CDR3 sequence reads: CASSHAGTSAYEQYF. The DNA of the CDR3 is TGTGCCAGCAGTCACGCCGGGACTAGCGCCTACGAGCAGTACTTC.

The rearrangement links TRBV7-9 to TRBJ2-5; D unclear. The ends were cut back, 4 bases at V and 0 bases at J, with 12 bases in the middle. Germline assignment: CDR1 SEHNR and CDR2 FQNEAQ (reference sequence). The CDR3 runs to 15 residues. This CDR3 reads CASSSYQANQETQYF. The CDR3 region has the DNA TGTGCCAGCAGCTCCTATCAGGCTAACCAAGAGACCCAGTACTTC.

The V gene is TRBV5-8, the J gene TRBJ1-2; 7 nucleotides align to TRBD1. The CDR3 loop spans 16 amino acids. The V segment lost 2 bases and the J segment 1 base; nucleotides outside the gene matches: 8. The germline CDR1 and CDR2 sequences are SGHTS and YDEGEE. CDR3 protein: CASSFQTGQNNYGYTF. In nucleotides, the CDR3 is TGTGCCAGCAGCTTCCAAACGGGACAGAATAACTATGGCTACACCTTC.

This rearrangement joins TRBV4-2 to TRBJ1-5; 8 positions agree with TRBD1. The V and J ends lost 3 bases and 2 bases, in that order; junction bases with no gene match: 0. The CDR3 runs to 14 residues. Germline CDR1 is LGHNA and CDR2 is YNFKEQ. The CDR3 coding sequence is TGTGCCAGCAGCCAGGGACAGGGCAATCAGCCCCAGCATTTT. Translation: CASSQGQGNQPQHF.

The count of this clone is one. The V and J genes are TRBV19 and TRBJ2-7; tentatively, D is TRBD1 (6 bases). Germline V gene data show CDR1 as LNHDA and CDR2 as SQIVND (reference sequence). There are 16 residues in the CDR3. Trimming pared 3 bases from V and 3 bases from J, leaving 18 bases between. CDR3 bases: TGTGCCAGTAGTATTGGCGGACAGCCTTCCCTCTACGAGCAGTACTTC. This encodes CASSIGGQPSLYEQYF.

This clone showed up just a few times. CDR3 bases: TGTGCCAGCAGTTACTCCCTCGGGAGACACTACGAGCAGTACTTC. Translated: CASSYSLGRHYEQYF. This rearrangement joins TRBV6-2 or TRBV6-3 to TRBJ2-7, with TRBD2 as a possible D gene (6 bases). CDR3 size: 15 residues. From germline, CDR1 is MNHEY and CDR2 SVGEGT. Trimming cost V 0 bases and J 3 bases, with 12 bases left between them.

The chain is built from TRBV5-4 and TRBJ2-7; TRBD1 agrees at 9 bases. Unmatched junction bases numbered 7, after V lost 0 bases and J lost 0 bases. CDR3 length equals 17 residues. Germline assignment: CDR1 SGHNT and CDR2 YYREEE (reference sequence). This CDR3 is CASSLGGQGPNSYEQYF. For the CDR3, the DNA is TGTGCCAGCAGCTTGGGGGGACAGGGCCCGAACTCCTACGAGCAGTACTTC.

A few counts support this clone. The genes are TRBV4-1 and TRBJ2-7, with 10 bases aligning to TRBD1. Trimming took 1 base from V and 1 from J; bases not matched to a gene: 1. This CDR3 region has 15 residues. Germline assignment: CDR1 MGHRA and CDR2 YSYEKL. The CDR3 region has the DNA TGCGCCAGCAGCCAAGGGACAGGGGGGTCCTACGAGCAGTACTTC. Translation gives CASSQGTGGSYEQYF.

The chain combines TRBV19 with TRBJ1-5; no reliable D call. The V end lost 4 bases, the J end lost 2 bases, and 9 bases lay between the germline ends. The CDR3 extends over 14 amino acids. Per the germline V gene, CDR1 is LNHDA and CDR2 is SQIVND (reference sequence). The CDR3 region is CASSTVAGNQPQHF. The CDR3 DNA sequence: TGTGCCAGTAGTACCGTGGCGGGCAATCAGCCCCAGCATTTT.

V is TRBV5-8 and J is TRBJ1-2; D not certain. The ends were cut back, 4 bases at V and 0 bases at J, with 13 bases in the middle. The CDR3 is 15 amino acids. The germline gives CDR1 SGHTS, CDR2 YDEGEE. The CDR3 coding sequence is TGTGCCAGCAGCCCCAGGACGGGAGCTAACTATGGCTACACCTTC. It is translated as CASSPRTGANYGYTF.

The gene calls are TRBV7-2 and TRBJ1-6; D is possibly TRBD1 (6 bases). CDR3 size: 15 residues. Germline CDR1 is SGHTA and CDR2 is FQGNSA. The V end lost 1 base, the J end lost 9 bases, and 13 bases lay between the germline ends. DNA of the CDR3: TGTGCCAGCAGCTTAGGCGGGGGGCTAGGTTCACCCCTCCACTTT. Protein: CASSLGGGLGSPLHF.

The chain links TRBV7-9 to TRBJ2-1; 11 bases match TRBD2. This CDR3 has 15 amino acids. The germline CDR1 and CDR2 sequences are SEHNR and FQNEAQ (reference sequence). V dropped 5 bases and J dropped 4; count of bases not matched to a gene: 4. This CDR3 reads CASSRRLAGYNEQFF. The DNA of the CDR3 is TGTGCCAGCAGCCGTAGACTAGCGGGATACAATGAGCAGTTCTTC. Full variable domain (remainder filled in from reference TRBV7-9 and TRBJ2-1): DTGVSQNPRHKITKRGQNVTFRCDPISEHNRLYWYRQTLGQGPEFLTYFQNEAQLEKSRLLSDRFSAERPKGSFSTLEIQRTEQGDSAMYLCASSRRLAGYNEQFFGPGTRLTVL.

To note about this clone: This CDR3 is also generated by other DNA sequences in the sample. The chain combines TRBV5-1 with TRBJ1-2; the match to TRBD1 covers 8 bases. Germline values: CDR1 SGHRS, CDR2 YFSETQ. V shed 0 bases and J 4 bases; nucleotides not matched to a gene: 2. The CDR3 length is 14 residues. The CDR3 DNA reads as TGCGCCAGCAGCTTGGGACAGGGGCCCTATGGCTACACCTTC. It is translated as CASSLGQGPYGYTF.

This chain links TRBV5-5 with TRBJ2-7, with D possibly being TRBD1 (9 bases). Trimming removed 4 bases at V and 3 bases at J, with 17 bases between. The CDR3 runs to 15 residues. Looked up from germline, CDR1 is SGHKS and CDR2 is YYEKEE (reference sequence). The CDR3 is CASSPGGTGYYEQYF. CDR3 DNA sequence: TGTGCCAGCAGCCCGGGAGGGACAGGGTACTACGAGCAGTACTTC.

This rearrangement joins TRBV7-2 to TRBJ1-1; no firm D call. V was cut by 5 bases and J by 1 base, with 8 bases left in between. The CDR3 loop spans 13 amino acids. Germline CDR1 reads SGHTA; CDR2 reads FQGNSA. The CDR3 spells CASSLEGNTEAFF. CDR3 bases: TGTGCCAGCAGCCTGGAGGGGAACACTGAAGCTTTCTTT.

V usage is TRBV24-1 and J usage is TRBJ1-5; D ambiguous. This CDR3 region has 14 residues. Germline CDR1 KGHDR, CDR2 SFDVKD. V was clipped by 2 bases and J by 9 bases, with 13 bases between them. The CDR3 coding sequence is TGTGCCACCAGTGATTCCACTCTAGGCCCGCCCCAGCATTTT. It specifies CATSDSTLGPPQHF.

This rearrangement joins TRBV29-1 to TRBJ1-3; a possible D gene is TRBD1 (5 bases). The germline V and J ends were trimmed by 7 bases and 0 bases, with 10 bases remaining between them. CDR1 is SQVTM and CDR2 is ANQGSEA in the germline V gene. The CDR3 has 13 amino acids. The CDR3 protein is CSAATDSGNTIYF. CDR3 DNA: TGCAGCGCAGCGACAGACTCTGGAAACACCATATATTTT.

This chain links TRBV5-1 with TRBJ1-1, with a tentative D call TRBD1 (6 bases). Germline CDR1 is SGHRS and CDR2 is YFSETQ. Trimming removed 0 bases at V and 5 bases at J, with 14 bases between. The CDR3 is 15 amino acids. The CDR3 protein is CASSLAGGSETEAFF. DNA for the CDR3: TGCGCCAGCAGCTTGGCGGGGGGCTCGGAAACTGAAGCTTTCTTT.